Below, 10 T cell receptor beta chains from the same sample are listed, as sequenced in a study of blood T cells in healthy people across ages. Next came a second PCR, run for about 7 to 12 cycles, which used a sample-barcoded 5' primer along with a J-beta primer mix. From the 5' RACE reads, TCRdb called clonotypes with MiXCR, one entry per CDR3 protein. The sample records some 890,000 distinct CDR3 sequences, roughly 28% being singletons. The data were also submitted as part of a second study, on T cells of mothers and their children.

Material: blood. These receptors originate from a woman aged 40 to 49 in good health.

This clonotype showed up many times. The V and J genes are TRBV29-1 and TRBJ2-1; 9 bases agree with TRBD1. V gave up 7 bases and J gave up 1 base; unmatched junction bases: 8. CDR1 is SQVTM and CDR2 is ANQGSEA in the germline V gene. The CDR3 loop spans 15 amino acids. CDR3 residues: CSAEGGQGSYNEQFF. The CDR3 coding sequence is TGCAGCGCAGAGGGTGGACAGGGGTCCTACAATGAGCAGTTCTTC.

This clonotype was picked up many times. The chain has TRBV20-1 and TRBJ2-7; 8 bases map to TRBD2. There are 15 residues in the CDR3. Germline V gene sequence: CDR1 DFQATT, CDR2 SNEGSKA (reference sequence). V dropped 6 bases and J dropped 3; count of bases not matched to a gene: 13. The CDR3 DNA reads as TGCAGTGCCCGAGGTGTAGCGGGGAGGTTCTACGAGCAGTACTTC. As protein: CSARGVAGRFYEQYF.

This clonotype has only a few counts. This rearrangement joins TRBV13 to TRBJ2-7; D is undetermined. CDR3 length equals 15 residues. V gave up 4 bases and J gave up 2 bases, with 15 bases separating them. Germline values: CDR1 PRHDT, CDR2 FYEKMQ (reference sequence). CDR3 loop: CASSSRTDSTYEQYF. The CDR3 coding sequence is TGTGCCAGCAGCTCCCGGACCGATTCCACCTACGAGCAGTACTTC.

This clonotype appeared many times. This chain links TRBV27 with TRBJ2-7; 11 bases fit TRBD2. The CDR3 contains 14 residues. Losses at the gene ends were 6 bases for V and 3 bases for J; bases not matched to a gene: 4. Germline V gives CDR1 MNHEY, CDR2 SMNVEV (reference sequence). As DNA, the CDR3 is TGTGCCAGCAGGGGACTAGCGGATCTCTACGAGCAGTACTTC. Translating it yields CASRGLADLYEQYF.

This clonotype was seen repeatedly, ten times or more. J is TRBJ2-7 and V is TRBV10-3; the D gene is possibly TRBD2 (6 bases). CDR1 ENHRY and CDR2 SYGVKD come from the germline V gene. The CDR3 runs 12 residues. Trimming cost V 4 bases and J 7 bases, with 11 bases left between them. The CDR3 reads CAISVAAGEQYF. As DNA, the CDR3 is TGTGCCATCAGTGTAGCGGCGGGGGAGCAGTACTTC.

This CDR3 is CASRLAGRNIATNEKLFF. The CDR3, as DNA: TGTGCAAGTCGCTTAGCGGGACGGAATATTGCAACTAATGAAAAACTGTTTTTT. The genes are TRBV12-2 and TRBJ1-4. TRBV12-2 is assigned pseudogene status. This CDR3 spans 18 amino acids.

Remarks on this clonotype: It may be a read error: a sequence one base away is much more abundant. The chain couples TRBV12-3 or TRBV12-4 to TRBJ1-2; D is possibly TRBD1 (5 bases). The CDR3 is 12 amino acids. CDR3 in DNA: TGTGCCAGCGGTTTACCAGGGAGCGGCTACACCTTC. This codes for CASGLPGSGYTF.

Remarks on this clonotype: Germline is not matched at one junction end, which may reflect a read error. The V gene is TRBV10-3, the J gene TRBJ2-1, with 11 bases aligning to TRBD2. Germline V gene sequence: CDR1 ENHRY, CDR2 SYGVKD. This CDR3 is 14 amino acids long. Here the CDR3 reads CAISSGGAVYEQFF. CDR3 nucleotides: TGTGCTATCAGTAGCGGGGGGGCGGTCTATGAGCAGTTCTTC.

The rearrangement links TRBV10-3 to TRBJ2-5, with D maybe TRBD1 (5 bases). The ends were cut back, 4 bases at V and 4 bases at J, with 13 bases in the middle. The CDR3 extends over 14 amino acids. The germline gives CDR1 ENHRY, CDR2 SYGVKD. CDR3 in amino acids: CAISGRGKRETQYF. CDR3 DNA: TGTGCCATCAGTGGTAGGGGAAAAAGAGAGACCCAGTACTTC.

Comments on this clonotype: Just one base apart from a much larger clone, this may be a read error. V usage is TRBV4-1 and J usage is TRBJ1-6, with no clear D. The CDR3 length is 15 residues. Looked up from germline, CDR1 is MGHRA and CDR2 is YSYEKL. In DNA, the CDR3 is TGCGCCAGCAGCCAAGTACTGTTGGAGGATTCACTCCTCCACTTT. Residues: CASSQVLLEDSLLHF.